This passage covers 28 T cell receptor beta chains from one sample sequenced in a study of T cell responses to AZD1222 COVID-19 vaccine. This table comes from immunoSEQ multiplex PCR, and its TCRdb copy is limited to in-frame clones, with some not included. Counted here are about 110,000 clones, roughly 90% occurring once; the ten biggest clones make up 8% to 9.5%. The source material was peripheral blood, sampled 28 days after the second AZD1222 dose. The receptors here all came from an adult who received the AZD1222 COVID-19 vaccine.

This clone has only one observation. This chain joins TRBV19 and TRBJ2-3; a weak D match, TRBD1 (5 bases). This CDR3 spans 15 amino acids. With 3 bases removed from V and 6 bases from J, the gap between germline ends came to 16 bases. Germline lookup yields CDR1 LNHDA and CDR2 SQIVND (reference sequence). The CDR3 sequence: CASSISAISGDTQYF. In DNA, the CDR3 is TGTGCCAGTAGTATTTCGGCAATATCAGGGGATACGCAGTATTTT.

The chain combines TRBV3-1 (or the pseudogene TRBV3-2) with TRBJ2-2, with 7 positions matching TRBD2. This CDR3 is 14 amino acids long. V gave up 3 bases and J gave up 7 bases; unmatched junction bases: 5. CDR1 is LGHDT, CDR2 YNNKEL, per germline (reference sequence). CDR3 region: CASSQRGGGGELFF. DNA of the CDR3: TGTGCCAGCAGCCAGCGCGGGGGTGGCGGGGAGCTGTTTTTT.

This rearrangement joins TRBV5-3 to TRBJ2-1, with D perhaps matching TRBD1 or TRBD2 (5 bases each). TRBV5-3 is an ORF, and what it does is uncertain. V gave up 4 bases and J gave up 8 bases, with 16 bases separating them. The CDR3 loop spans 14 amino acids. This CDR3 is CARSGGPYVDEQFF. The CDR3 bases are TGTGCCAGAAGCGGGGGACCGTACGTCGATGAGCAGTTCTTC.

The chain recombines TRBV6-6 with TRBJ2-7; D might be TRBD2 (5 bases). CDR1 and CDR2 (germline): MNHNY, SVGAGI (reference sequence). The CDR3 totals 12 residues. Trimming shortened V by 8 bases and J by 0 bases, and 8 bases separated the two germline ends. In nucleotides, the CDR3 is TGTGCCAGCCGGGGTTACTCCTACGAGCAGTACTTC. This codes for CASRGYSYEQYF.

The chain is built from TRBV4-1 and TRBJ1-4, with D unresolved. The CDR3 has 12 residues. V was pared by 4 bases and J by 8 bases, with 8 bases between. CDR1 is MGHRA and CDR2 is YSYEKL in the germline V gene. The CDR3 region has the DNA TGCGCCAGCAGCCGAGATTACGAAAAACTGTTTTTT. It yields the protein CASSRDYEKLFF.

The chain carries TRBV7-2 and TRBJ2-1, with 11 bases fitting TRBD2. The CDR3 is 15 amino acids. Germline loops: CDR1 SGHTA, CDR2 FQGNSA. V lost 4 bases to trimming and J lost 6 bases; unmatched junction nucleotides: 5. The CDR3 sequence: CASSSTSGIVNEQFF. The CDR3 DNA reads TGTGCCAGCAGCTCGACTAGCGGGATAGTCAATGAGCAGTTCTTC.

The chain couples TRBV5-4 to TRBJ1-1, with D possibly matching TRBD1 (6 bases). The germline gives CDR1 SGHNT, CDR2 YYREEE (reference sequence). This CDR3 comprises 15 residues. Trimming took off 4 bases at V and 1 base at J, with 14 bases between the two ends. The CDR3 DNA sequence: TGTGCCAGCAGCCCGCCCAGGGGCGCGAACACTGAAGCTTTCTTT. The encoded protein is CASSPPRGANTEAFF.

The chain uses TRBV11-2 and TRBJ1-6, with a weak D call TRBD1 (6 bases). Trimming shortened V by 4 bases and J by 8 bases, and 15 bases separated the two germline ends. The CDR3 contains 15 residues. Germline V gives CDR1 SGHAT, CDR2 FQNNGV. In DNA, the CDR3 is TGTGCCAGCAGCTCGTTACAGGGTATTGATTCACCCCTCCACTTT. Its translation: CASSSLQGIDSPLHF.

The CDR3 is CSALLAGYTQETQYF. The CDR3 DNA reads TGCAGCGCTCTACTAGCGGGATACACTCAAGAGACCCAGTACTTC. This sequence joins TRBV29-1 and TRBJ2-5, with 10 bases matching TRBD2. CDR1 and CDR2 from the germline V gene are SQVTM and ANQGSEA. With V trimmed by 7 bases and J by 2 bases, 10 bases remained unmatched. This CDR3 is built from 15 residues. Together with reference TRBV29-1 and TRBJ2-5, the CDR3 gives the full variable domain: SAVISQKPSRDICQRGTSLTIQCQVDSQVTMMFWYRQQPGQSLTLIATANQGSEATYESGFVIDKFPISRPNLTFSTLTVSNMSPEDSSIYLCSALLAGYTQETQYFGPGTRLLVL.

The gene calls are TRBV18 and TRBJ1-4; TRBD1 agrees at 9 bases. CDR3 length equals 18 residues. V was clipped by 5 bases and J by 2 bases; unmatched bases: 12. Germline CDR1 KGHSH, CDR2 LQKENI. CDR3 residues: CASSDGTGTLSTNEKLFF. CDR3 in DNA: TGTGCCAGCTCAGACGGGACAGGGACGCTGTCGACTAATGAAAAACTGTTTTTT.

In this sample, this clone turned up a few times. V and J are TRBV7-9 and TRBJ1-1; D unresolved. Trimming removed 1 base at V and 0 bases at J, with 3 bases between. CDR1 and CDR2 from the germline V gene are SEHNR and FQNEAQ (reference sequence). The CDR3 has 13 amino acids. CDR3 nucleotide sequence: TGTGCCAGCAGCTTAGATATGAACACTGAAGCTTTCTTT. It codes for CASSLDMNTEAFF.

J is TRBJ2-5 and V is TRBV20-1, with D perhaps being TRBD1 or TRBD2 (5 bases each). The CDR3 consists of 15 residues. V lost 3 bases and J lost 4, with 18 bases in between. CDR1 is DFQATT and CDR2 is SNEGSKA in the germline V gene (reference sequence). Written as DNA, the CDR3 is TGCAGTGCTAGTTCCCCGGGGAGTAGGGGAGAGACCCAGTACTTC. Residues: CSASSPGSRGETQYF.

The chain uses TRBV19 and TRBJ2-1; TRBD2 matches at 11 bases. With 5 bases clipped from V and 7 bases from J, the junction kept 13 bases outside the gene matches. The germline CDR1 and CDR2 sequences are LNHDA and SQIVND (reference sequence). The CDR3 is made up of 17 amino acids. The CDR3: CASSWGIAGGLDNEQFF. The CDR3 nucleotides are TGTGCCAGTAGTTGGGGCATAGCGGGAGGGCTGGATAATGAGCAGTTCTTC.

This chain connects TRBV19 to TRBJ2-1; 7 bases align to TRBD2. V lost 5 bases and J lost 9; bases outside the gene matches: 13. Germline V lookup: CDR1 LNHDA, CDR2 SQIVND (reference sequence). The length of the CDR3 is 15 residues. The CDR3 region has the DNA TGTGCCAGTAGTGCCGGGACTACGGAGGGGAGTGAGCAGTTCTTC. This translates into CASSAGTTEGSEQFF. The full variable domain, its missing parts supplied by reference TRBV19 and TRBJ2-1, is DGGITQSPKYLFRKEGQNVTLSCEQNLNHDAMYWYRQDPGQGLRLIYYSQIVNDFQKGDIAEGYSVSREKKESFPLTVTSAQKNPTAFYLCASSAGTTEGSEQFFGPGTRLTVL.

J is TRBJ2-3 and V is TRBV24-1; possible D gene TRBD2, 6 bases. CDR1 and CDR2 (germline): KGHDR, SFDVKD. V was trimmed by 3 bases and J by 1 base, leaving 10 bases between them. This CDR3 spans 15 amino acids. This CDR3 reads CATSDPASGTDTQYF. For the CDR3, the DNA is TGTGCCACCAGTGATCCGGCTAGCGGCACAGATACGCAGTATTTT.

J is TRBJ1-1 and V is TRBV15, with 10 bases fitting TRBD1. Germline V gene sequence: CDR1 LNHNV, CDR2 YYDKDF (reference sequence). This CDR3 spans 14 amino acids. V lost 4 bases to trimming and J lost 3 bases; unmatched junction nucleotides: 2. CDR3 in amino acids: CATSKTGGYTEAFF. CDR3 DNA: TGTGCCACCAGCAAGACAGGGGGCTACACTGAAGCTTTCTTT.

Only one count was recorded for this clone. CDR3 bases: TGTGCCAGCAGCCTACAGAATATCTCACCCCTCCACTTT. Translation gives CASSLQNISPLHF. The genes are TRBV3-1 (or the pseudogene TRBV3-2) and TRBJ1-6, with D unresolved. V was pared by 4 bases and J by 10 bases, with 11 bases between. From germline, CDR1 is LGHDT and CDR2 YNNKEL (reference sequence). The CDR3 contains 13 residues.

Here the CDR3 reads CASSEVLAAGETQYF. CDR3 DNA: TGTGCCAGCAGTGAAGTTTTGGCGGCCGGAGAGACCCAGTACTTC. This chain uses TRBV2 with TRBJ2-5; no clear D gene. Germline CDR1 and CDR2: SNHLY and FYNNEI. CDR3 length: 15 amino acids. Trimming took off 1 base at V and 4 bases at J, with 13 bases between the two ends.

The gene calls are TRBV5-6 and TRBJ1-3; no clear D gene. With 0 bases removed from V and 0 bases from J, the gap between germline ends came to 10 bases. The CDR3 sequence is 16 residues long. Germline assignment: CDR1 SGHDT and CDR2 YYEEEE. Written as DNA, the CDR3 is TGTGCCAGCAGCTTGGGAGGAGGTTACTCTGGAAACACCATATATTTT. Encoded protein: CASSLGGGYSGNTIYF.

This sequence joins TRBV24-1 and TRBJ1-2; no clear D gene. The CDR3 has 12 amino acids. CDR1 and CDR2 from the germline V gene are KGHDR and SFDVKD. Trimming shortened V by 4 bases and J by 8 bases, and 10 bases separated the two germline ends. CDR3 sequence: CATSDRLGGYTF. CDR3 sequence (DNA): TGTGCCACCAGTGACCGTTTAGGCGGCTACACCTTC.

The chain has TRBV20-1 and TRBJ2-1; 11 bases match TRBD2. The V gene end was trimmed by 3 bases and the J gene end by 2 bases; junction bases not matched to a gene: 6. This CDR3 region has 16 residues. Germline V lookup: CDR1 DFQATT, CDR2 SNEGSKA (reference sequence). Here the CDR3 reads CSASSRLAGPYNEQFF. The CDR3 coding sequence is TGCAGTGCTAGTTCTCGACTAGCGGGACCCTACAATGAGCAGTTCTTC.

The table lists this clone with a count of one. The V gene is TRBV3-1 (or the pseudogene TRBV3-2), the J gene TRBJ2-7; possibly TRBD1 or TRBD2 for D (5 bases each). Between the trimmed V and J ends, which lost 5 bases and 2 bases, there was a span of 16 bases. The germline gives CDR1 LGHDT, CDR2 YNNKEL (reference sequence). This CDR3 spans 15 amino acids. The CDR3 loop is CASSYGLGRAYEQYF. Written as DNA, the CDR3 is TGTGCCAGCAGCTACGGCCTGGGACGGGCCTACGAGCAGTACTTC.

The V call is TRBV7-3, the J call TRBJ2-3, with D maybe TRBD1 (5 bases). The germline V gene encodes CDR1 SGHTA and CDR2 FQGTGA. The CDR3 contains 14 residues. Trimming took off 5 bases at V and 0 bases at J, with 9 bases between the two ends. The CDR3 loop reads CASSPGHSTDTQYF. CDR3 DNA sequence: TGTGCCAGCAGCCCAGGACACAGCACAGATACGCAGTATTTT.

V usage is TRBV4-1 and J usage is TRBJ1-5; D is unresolved. The V and J ends lost 0 bases and 5 bases respectively, with 11 bases between them. Germline V lookup: CDR1 MGHRA, CDR2 YSYEKL. The CDR3 is 15 residues long. Here the CDR3 reads CASSQEEDGYQPQHF. CDR3 nucleotides: TGCGCCAGCAGCCAAGAGGAGGACGGTTATCAGCCCCAGCATTTT.

The chain carries TRBV28 and TRBJ1-1, with D possibly TRBD1 on 6 matching bases. V was shortened by 4 bases and J by 8 bases, with 17 bases between the two germline ends. The CDR3 length is 14 residues. The V gene's germline CDR1 is MDHEN and CDR2 SYDVKM. CDR3: CASSSAVVGGEAFF. The CDR3 region has the DNA TGTGCCAGCAGTTCGGCCGTAGTAGGGGGGGAAGCTTTCTTT.

The chain links TRBV7-6 to TRBJ2-1; 8 bases agree with TRBD1. This CDR3 region has 16 residues. Germline V lookup: CDR1 SGHVS, CDR2 FNYEAQ. The V gene end was trimmed by 5 bases and the J gene end by 0 bases; junction bases not matched to a gene: 6. The CDR3 bases are TGTGCCAGCAGCCCGTGGACAGGGAGCTCCTACAATGAGCAGTTCTTC. This codes for CASSPWTGSSYNEQFF.

In regard to this clone: Other DNA sequences in this specimen translate into the identical CDR3. The V call is TRBV29-1, the J call TRBJ2-7, with TRBD2 as a possible D gene (6 bases). The CDR3 is made up of 13 amino acids. Germline V CDR1 and CDR2: SQVTM, ANQGSEA. V lost 6 bases to trimming and J lost 6 bases, with 18 bases between them. The CDR3 loop reads CSVGLAGNLEQYF. The CDR3 nucleotides read TGCAGCGTGGGACTGGCGGGAAACCTCGAGCAGTACTTC.

The V gene is TRBV9, the J gene TRBJ2-3; a weak D match, TRBD1 (5 bases). Trimming pared 1 base from V and 2 bases from J, leaving 14 bases between. Germline V gene data show CDR1 as SGDLS and CDR2 as YYNGEE. CDR3 length equals 16 residues. The CDR3 sequence is CASSVSAGNPTDTQYF. The CDR3 bases are TGTGCCAGCAGCGTATCGGCAGGGAACCCCACAGATACGCAGTATTTT.